This T cell receptor (beta chain) was obtained from a study of cytomegalovirus exposure and HLA in healthy donors. This PCR relied on a set of 60 Vbeta primers and 13 Jbeta primers. Clones were read by immunoSEQ multiplex PCR, and TCRdb kept only the in-frame ones, dropping some. The table shows over 80,000 clones, with 55% to 75% occurring only once. CDR1 is SGHRS, CDR2 YFSETQ, per germline. With 0 bases clipped from V and 5 bases from J, the junction kept 9 bases outside the gene matches. The CDR3 covers 17 residues. The sample comprised PBMCs. The chain joins TRBV5-1 to TRBJ2-5, with TRBD2 identical over 11 bases. This TCR was recovered from a woman under 30 in good health and CMV-seropositive. The CDR3 DNA sequence: TGCGCCAGCAGCTTGGGACTAGCGGGAACCATGTGGGAGACCCAGTACTTC. Translating gives CASSLGLAGTMWETQYF.